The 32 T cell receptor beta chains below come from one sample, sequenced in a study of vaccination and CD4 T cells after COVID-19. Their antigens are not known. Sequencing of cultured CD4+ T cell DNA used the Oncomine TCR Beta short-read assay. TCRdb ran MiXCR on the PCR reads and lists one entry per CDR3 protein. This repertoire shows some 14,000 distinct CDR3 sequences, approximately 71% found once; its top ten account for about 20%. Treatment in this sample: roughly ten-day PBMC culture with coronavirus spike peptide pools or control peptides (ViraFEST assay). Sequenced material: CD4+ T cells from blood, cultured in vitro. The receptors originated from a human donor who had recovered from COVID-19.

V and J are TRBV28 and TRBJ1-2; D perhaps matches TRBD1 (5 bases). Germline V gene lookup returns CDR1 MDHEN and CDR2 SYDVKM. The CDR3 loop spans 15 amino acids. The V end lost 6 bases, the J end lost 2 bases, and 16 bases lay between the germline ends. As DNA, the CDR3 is TGTGCCAGCAGACTGCAGGGCAGGATAAACTATGGCTACACCTTC. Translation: CASRLQGRINYGYTF.

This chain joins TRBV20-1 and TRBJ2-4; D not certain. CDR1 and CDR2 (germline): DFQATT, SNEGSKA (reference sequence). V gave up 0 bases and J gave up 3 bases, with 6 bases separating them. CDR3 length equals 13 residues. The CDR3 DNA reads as TGCAGTGCTAGAGATCTTGGCAAAAACATTCAGTACTTC. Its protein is CSARDLGKNIQYF.

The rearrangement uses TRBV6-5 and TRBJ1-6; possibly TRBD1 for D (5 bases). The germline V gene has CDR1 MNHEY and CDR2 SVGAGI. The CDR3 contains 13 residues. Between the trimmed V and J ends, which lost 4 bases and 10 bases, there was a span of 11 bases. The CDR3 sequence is CASSLGPPSPLHF. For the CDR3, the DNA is TGTGCCAGCAGTTTGGGACCGCCATCACCCCTCCACTTT.

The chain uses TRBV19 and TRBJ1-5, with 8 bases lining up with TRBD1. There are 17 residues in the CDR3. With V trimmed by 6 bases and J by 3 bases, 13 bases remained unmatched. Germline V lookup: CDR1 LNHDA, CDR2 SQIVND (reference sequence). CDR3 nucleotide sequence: TGTGCCAGTAGGAACCCCGCCGGACAGGGAAACAATCAGCCCCAGCATTTT. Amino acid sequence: CASRNPAGQGNNQPQHF.

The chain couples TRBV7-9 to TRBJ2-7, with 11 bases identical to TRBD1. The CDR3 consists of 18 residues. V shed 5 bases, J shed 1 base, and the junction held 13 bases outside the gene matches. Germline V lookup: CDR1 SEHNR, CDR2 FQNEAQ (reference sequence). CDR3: CASSRIQPGQGVSYEQYF. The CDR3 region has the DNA TGTGCCAGCAGCCGAATCCAACCGGGACAGGGGGTTTCCTACGAGCAGTACTTC.

The CDR3 loop reads CASSSPYGTDNEQFF. For the CDR3, the DNA is TGTGCCAGCAGCTCGCCTTATGGGACAGACAATGAGCAGTTCTTC. This chain uses TRBV7-9 with TRBJ2-1, with 7 bases aligning to TRBD1. CDR1 and CDR2 from the germline V gene are SEHNR and FQNEAQ (reference sequence). J lost 5 bases, V lost 4 bases, and 8 bases had no gene match. There are 15 residues in the CDR3.

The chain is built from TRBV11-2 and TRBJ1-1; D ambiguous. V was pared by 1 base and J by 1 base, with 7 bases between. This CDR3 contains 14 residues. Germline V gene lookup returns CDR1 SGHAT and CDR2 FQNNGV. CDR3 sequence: CASSLVKGNTEAFF. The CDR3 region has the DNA TGTGCCAGCAGCTTAGTCAAGGGGAACACTGAAGCTTTCTTT.

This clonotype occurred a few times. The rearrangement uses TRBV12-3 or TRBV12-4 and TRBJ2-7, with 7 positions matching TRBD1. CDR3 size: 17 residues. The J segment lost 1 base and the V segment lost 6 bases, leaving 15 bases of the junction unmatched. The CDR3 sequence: CASSGGQAGPKSYEQYF. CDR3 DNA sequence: TGTGCCAGCAGCGGTGGACAGGCGGGCCCCAAATCCTACGAGCAGTACTTC.

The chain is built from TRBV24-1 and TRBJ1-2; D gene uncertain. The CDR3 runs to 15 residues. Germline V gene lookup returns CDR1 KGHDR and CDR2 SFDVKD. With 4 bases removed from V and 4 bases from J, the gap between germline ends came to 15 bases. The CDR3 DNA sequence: TGTGCCACCAGTGACCCGGCCTTTGGCCCCTATGGCTACACCTTC. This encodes CATSDPAFGPYGYTF.

The CDR3 bases are TGCAGTGCTAGAGATGGGGTACTGGGTGGCTACACCTTC. Translating gives CSARDGVLGGYTF. This chain uses TRBV20-1 with TRBJ1-2; no clear D. The CDR3 runs 13 residues. The V end lost 0 bases, the J end lost 7 bases, and 12 bases lay between the germline ends. Looked up from germline, CDR1 is DFQATT and CDR2 is SNEGSKA (reference sequence).

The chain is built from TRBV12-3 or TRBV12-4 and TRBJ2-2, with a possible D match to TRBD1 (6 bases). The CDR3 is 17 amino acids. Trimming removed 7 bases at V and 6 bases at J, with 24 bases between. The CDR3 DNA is TGTGCCAGCACCCCATTATGGGTGGCAGGGGTCGCCGGGGAGCTGTTTTTT. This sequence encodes CASTPLWVAGVAGELFF.

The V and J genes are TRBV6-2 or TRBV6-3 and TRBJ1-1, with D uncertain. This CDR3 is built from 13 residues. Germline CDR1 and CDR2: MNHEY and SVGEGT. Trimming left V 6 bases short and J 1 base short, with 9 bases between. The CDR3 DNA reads TGTGCCAGCAGACGGACGTCGAACACTGAAGCTTTCTTT. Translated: CASRRTSNTEAFF.

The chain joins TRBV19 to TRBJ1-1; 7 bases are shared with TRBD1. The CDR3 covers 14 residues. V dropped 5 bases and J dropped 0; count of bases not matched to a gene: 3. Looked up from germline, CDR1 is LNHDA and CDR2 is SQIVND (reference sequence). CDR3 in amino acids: CASSRDRMNTEAFF. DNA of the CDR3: TGTGCCAGTAGTCGGGACAGAATGAACACTGAAGCTTTCTTT.

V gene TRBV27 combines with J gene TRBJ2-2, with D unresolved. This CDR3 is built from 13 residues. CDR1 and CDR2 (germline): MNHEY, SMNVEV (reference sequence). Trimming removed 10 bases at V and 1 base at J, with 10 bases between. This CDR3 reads CATKGLNTGELFF. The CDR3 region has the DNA TGTGCCACCAAAGGGTTGAACACCGGGGAGCTGTTTTTT.

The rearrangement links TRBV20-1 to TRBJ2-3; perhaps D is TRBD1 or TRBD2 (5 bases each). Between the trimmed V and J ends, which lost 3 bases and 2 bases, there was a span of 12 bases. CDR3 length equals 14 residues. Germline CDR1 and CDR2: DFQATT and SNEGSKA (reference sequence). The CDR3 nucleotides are TGCAGTGCTAGTTTGGGGGAGTACACAGATACGCAGTATTTT. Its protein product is CSASLGEYTDTQYF.

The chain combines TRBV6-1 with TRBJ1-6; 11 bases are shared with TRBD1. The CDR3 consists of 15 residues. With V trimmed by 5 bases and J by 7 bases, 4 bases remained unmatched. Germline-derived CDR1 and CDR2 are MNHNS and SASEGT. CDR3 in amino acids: CASSPDRGQNSPLHF. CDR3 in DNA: TGTGCCAGCAGTCCGGACAGGGGGCAAAATTCACCCCTCCACTTT.

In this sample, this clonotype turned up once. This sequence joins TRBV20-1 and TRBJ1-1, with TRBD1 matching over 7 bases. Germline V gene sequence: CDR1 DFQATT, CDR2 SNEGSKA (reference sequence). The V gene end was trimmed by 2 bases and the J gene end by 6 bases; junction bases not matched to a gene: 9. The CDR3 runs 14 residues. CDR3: CSARPLRTGAEAFF. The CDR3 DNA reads TGCAGTGCTAGACCTCTCCGGACAGGCGCTGAAGCTTTCTTT.

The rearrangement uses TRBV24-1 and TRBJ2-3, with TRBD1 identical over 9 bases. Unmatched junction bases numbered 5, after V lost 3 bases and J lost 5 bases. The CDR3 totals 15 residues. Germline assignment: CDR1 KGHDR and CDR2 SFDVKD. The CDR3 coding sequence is TGTGCCACCAGTGATCTCGGGACAGGGAGAGATACGCAGTATTTT. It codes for CATSDLGTGRDTQYF.

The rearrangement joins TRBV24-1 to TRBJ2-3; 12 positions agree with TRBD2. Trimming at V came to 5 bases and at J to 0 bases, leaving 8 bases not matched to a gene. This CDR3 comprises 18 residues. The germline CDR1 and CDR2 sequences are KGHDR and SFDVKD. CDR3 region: CATSALLAGGASTDTQYF. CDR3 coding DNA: TGTGCCACCAGTGCCCTACTAGCGGGGGGCGCTAGCACAGATACGCAGTATTTT.

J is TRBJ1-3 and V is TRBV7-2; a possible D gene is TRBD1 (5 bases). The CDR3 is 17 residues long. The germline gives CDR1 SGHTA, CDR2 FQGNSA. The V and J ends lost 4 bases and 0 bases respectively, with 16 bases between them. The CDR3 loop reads CASSSQPPGHSGNTIYF. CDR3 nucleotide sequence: TGTGCCAGCAGCTCCCAACCGCCAGGACACTCTGGAAACACCATATATTTT.

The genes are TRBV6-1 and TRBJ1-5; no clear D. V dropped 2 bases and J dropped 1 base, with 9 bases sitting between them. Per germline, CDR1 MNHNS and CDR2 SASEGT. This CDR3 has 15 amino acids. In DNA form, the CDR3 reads TGTGCCAGCAGTGAAACTCTCCAGAGCAATCAGCCCCAGCATTTT. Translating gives CASSETLQSNQPQHF.

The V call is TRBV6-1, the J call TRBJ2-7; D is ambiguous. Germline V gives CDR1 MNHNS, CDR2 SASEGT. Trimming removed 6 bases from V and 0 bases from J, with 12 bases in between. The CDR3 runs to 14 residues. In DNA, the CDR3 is TGTGCCAGCAGACCCCAGGTTAGCTCCTACGAGCAGTACTTC. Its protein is CASRPQVSSYEQYF.

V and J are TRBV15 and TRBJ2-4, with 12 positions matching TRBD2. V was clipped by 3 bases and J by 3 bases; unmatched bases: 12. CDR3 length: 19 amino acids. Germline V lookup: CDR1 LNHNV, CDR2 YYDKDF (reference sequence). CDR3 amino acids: CATSSRPGLAGPRKNIQYF. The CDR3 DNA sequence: TGTGCCACCAGCAGTAGACCTGGACTAGCGGGACCCCGCAAAAACATTCAGTACTTC.

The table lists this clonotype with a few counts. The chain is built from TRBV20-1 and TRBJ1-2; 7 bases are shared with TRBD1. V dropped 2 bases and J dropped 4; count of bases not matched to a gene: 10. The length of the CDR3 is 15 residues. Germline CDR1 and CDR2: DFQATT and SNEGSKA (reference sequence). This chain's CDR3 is CSARLAGQRGYGYTF. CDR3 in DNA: TGCAGTGCTAGACTCGCGGGACAGAGAGGCTATGGCTACACCTTC.

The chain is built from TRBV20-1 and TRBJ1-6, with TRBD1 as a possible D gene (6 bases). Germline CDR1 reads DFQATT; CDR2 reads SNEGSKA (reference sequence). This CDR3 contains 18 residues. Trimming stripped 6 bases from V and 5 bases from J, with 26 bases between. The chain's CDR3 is CSASTASWYRDHNSPLHF. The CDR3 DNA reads TGCAGTGCCTCGACCGCGTCGTGGTACAGGGATCATAATTCACCCCTCCACTTT.

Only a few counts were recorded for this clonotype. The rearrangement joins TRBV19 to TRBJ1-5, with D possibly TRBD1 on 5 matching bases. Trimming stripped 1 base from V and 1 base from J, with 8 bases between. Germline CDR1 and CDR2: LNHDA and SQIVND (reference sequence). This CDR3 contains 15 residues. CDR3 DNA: TGTGCCAGTAGTATAGGACGGGGGAGCAATCAGCCCCAGCATTTT. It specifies CASSIGRGSNQPQHF.

The CDR3 protein is CASSAQGTGELFF. DNA for the CDR3: TGTGCCAGCAGTGCACAGGGGACCGGGGAGCTGTTTTTT. J is TRBJ2-2 and V is TRBV21-1; TRBD1 is taken as the D call from the table, unchecked against the DNA. TRBV21-1 is designated a pseudogene. The CDR3 totals 13 residues.

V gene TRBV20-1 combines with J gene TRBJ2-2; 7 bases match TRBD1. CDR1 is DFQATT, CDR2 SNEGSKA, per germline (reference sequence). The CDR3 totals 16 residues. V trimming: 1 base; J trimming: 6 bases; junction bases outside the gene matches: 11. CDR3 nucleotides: TGCAGTGCTAGAGGAACCAGGGGGTGGTTCTCCGGGGAGCTGTTTTTT. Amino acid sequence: CSARGTRGWFSGELFF.

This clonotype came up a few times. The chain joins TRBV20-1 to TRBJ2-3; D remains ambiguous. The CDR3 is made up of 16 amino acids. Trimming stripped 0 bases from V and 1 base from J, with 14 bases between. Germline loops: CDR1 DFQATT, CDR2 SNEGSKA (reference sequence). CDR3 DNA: TGCAGTGCTAGAGATTTTCGGATATTACGCACAGATACGCAGTATTTT. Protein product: CSARDFRILRTDTQYF.

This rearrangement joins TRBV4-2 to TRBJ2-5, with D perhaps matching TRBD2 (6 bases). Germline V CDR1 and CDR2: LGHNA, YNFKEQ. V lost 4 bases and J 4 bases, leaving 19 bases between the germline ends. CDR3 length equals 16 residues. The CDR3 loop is CASSRSVYGSGETQYF. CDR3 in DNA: TGTGCCAGCAGCCGGAGTGTATACGGGAGCGGAGAGACCCAGTACTTC.

CDR3 sequence reads: CASSLTDGELFF. CDR3 bases: TGTGCCAGCAGCTTAACGGACGGGGAGCTGTTTTTT. The chain links TRBV7-3 to TRBJ2-2, with D unresolved. The V gene's germline CDR1 is SGHTA and CDR2 FQGTGA. The V gene lost 0 bases and the J gene lost 7 bases, with 3 bases spanning the gap. The CDR3 covers 12 residues.

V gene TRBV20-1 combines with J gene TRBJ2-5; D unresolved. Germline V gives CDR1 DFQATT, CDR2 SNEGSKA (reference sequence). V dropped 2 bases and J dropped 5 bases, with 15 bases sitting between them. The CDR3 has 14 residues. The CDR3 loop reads CSARPSNAWETQYF. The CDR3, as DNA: TGCAGTGCTAGACCCTCTAATGCGTGGGAGACCCAGTACTTC.